Each of the 19 T cell receptor beta chains below was sequenced from the same sample in a study of lymphopenia after photon versus proton radiotherapy. Profiling relied on immunoSEQ multiplex PCR, and the TCRdb table lists in-frame clones only, not all of them. The repertoire has approximately 24,000 clones, roughly 90% of them found once; the top ten carry around 0.76%. The source material was peripheral blood, sampled from a patient treated with photon-based radiotherapy. These receptors were collected from a woman in her forties or fifties with cholangiocarcinoma.

The genes are TRBV5-1 and TRBJ1-1; TRBD1 might be the D (5 bases). Between the trimmed V and J ends, which lost 3 bases and 0 bases, there was a span of 9 bases. Per germline, CDR1 SGHRS and CDR2 YFSETQ. CDR3 length: 14 amino acids. CDR3 bases: TGCGCCAGCAGCTCCCTGACAGTGAACACTGAAGCTTTCTTT. It translates to CASSSLTVNTEAFF.

The rearrangement joins TRBV6-5 to TRBJ1-2; possibly TRBD1 for D (6 bases). Germline V gene data show CDR1 as MNHEY and CDR2 as SVGAGI. V lost 5 bases to trimming and J lost 7 bases, with 20 bases between them. The CDR3 has 15 amino acids. The CDR3 here is CASSQRTGQTAGYTF. For the CDR3, the DNA is TGTGCCAGCAGTCAACGAACCGGACAGACGGCTGGCTACACCTTC.

The V and J genes are TRBV5-1 and TRBJ2-3; 13 bases map to TRBD2. The ends lost 4 bases at V and 5 bases at J; junction bases unmatched: 7. Germline CDR1 is SGHRS and CDR2 is YFSETQ. The CDR3 runs to 16 residues. CDR3 protein: CASSAPLAGGRDTQYF. The DNA of the CDR3 is TGCGCCAGCAGCGCGCCACTAGCGGGGGGGCGAGATACGCAGTATTTT.

This chain links TRBV7-8 with TRBJ2-3; 7 nucleotides agree with TRBD1. The CDR3 runs to 15 residues. Germline assignment: CDR1 SGHVS and CDR2 FQNEAQ. After removal of 5 bases from V and 3 bases from J, the junction contained 8 bases not matched to a gene. In nucleotides, the CDR3 is TGTGCCAGCAGCATATCGGGACAGCCAACAGATACGCAGTATTTT. This gives the protein CASSISGQPTDTQYF.

The rearrangement links TRBV2 to TRBJ1-1; no clear D gene. Trimming removed 7 bases from V and 1 base from J, with 13 bases in between. This CDR3 is 14 amino acids long. Germline V gene data show CDR1 as SNHLY and CDR2 as FYNNEI. CDR3 in DNA: TGTGCCAGCAATCGAGGAGGGAGGAACACTGAAGCTTTCTTT. Amino acids: CASNRGGRNTEAFF. Complete variable domain (other parts from reference TRBV2 and TRBJ1-1): EPEVTQTPSHQVTQMGQEVILRCVPISNHLYFYWYRQILGQKVEFLVSFYNNEISEKSEIFDDQFSVERPDGSNFTLKIRSTKLEDSAMYFCASNRGGRNTEAFFGQGTRLTVV.

This clone was recorded only once. This chain joins TRBV19 and TRBJ1-2, with D unclear. In germline, CDR1 is LNHDA, CDR2 SQIVND (reference sequence). The CDR3 has 14 amino acids. Trimming left V 3 bases short and J 8 bases short, with 16 bases between. This chain's CDR3 is CASSITADTGGYTF. The CDR3 DNA reads TGTGCCAGTAGTATCACTGCAGATACGGGCGGCTACACCTTC.

The CDR3 bases are TGTGCCAGCAGTTTCTGGACCAGTGCAGATACGCAGTATTTT. Its translation: CASSFWTSADTQYF. V and J are TRBV27 and TRBJ2-3; D ambiguous. The CDR3 is 14 amino acids. V shed 3 bases and J shed 4 bases, with 11 bases lying between them. Germline V CDR1 and CDR2: MNHEY, SMNVEV (reference sequence).

V is TRBV4-1 and J is TRBJ1-1; the D is unclear. Germline-derived CDR1 and CDR2 are MGHRA and YSYEKL. The CDR3 is 16 amino acids. The V and J ends lost 2 bases and 6 bases respectively, with 19 bases between them. The CDR3 protein is CASSQRPARKDAEAFF. For the CDR3, the DNA is TGCGCCAGCAGCCAAAGGCCCGCAAGGAAGGACGCTGAAGCTTTCTTT.

The gene calls are TRBV27 and TRBJ2-5; no reliable D call. Trimming cost V 5 bases and J 9 bases, with 16 bases left between them. Per the germline V gene, CDR1 is MNHEY and CDR2 is SMNVEV (reference sequence). CDR3 length equals 13 residues. CDR3 residues: CASSTLPTRAQYF. CDR3 coding DNA: TGTGCCAGCAGTACTCTCCCAACAAGGGCCCAGTACTTC.

This chain joins TRBV11-3 and TRBJ2-3; TRBD1 is a possible D gene (6 bases). CDR1 is SGHNT and CDR2 is YENEEA in the germline V gene. V was trimmed by 5 bases and J by 2 bases, leaving 17 bases between them. This CDR3 has 16 amino acids. CDR3 sequence: CASSTGHSPNTDTQYF. The CDR3 nucleotides read TGTGCCAGCAGCACGGGACACAGCCCTAACACAGATACGCAGTATTTT.

The chain uses TRBV9 and TRBJ2-1; TRBD2 agrees at 7 bases. The germline CDR1 and CDR2 sequences are SGDLS and YYNGEE. J was trimmed by 4 bases and V by 0 bases; bases with no gene match: 4. CDR3 length equals 15 residues. In DNA, the CDR3 is TGTGCCAGCAGCGTAGCTAGCGGTGGGTACAATGAGCAGTTCTTC. Translation gives CASSVASGGYNEQFF.

The chain carries TRBV25-1 and TRBJ2-5; TRBD1 or TRBD2 may be the D gene (5 bases each). CDR3 size: 15 residues. V lost 4 bases and J lost 5, with 17 bases in between. CDR1 and CDR2 from the germline V gene are MGHDK and SYGVNS. The DNA for the CDR3 is TGTGCCAGCAGTGCTGCCGGGACGCCGTCGGAGACCCAGTACTTC. Its protein product is CASSAAGTPSETQYF.

The CDR3: CASSLRGTNTEAFF. The CDR3 coding sequence is TGTGCCAGCAGCTTACGCGGCACAAACACTGAAGCTTTCTTT. This chain uses TRBV11-3 with TRBJ1-1; D remains ambiguous. The CDR3 contains 14 residues. Per germline, CDR1 SGHNT and CDR2 YENEEA. V was clipped by 2 bases and J by 2 bases, with 9 bases between them.

This chain uses TRBV5-1 with TRBJ1-3; 10 nucleotides match TRBD1. J gave up 4 bases and V 2 bases, and 6 bases lay outside the gene matches. Per the germline V gene, CDR1 is SGHRS and CDR2 is YFSETQ. CDR3 size: 16 residues. DNA of the CDR3: TGCGCCAGCAGCTTCACTGGACAGGGGGAAGGAAACACCATATATTTT. The encoded protein is CASSFTGQGEGNTIYF.

Here the CDR3 reads CASSPRERYEQYF. The CDR3 DNA sequence: TGTGCCAGCAGTCCCAGGGAGAGGTACGAGCAGTACTTC. V usage is TRBV2 and J usage is TRBJ2-7, with D tentatively TRBD1 or TRBD2 (5 bases each). V was clipped by 5 bases and J by 4 bases, with 12 bases between them. There are 13 residues in the CDR3. The germline CDR1 and CDR2 sequences are SNHLY and FYNNEI.

The chain is built from TRBV21-1 and TRBJ1-2; the table names TRBD1, a call not compared with the DNA. TRBV21-1 is a known pseudogene. There are 13 residues in the CDR3. The CDR3 loop reads CASSPTGRHGYTF. The CDR3 nucleotides read TGTGCCAGCAGCCCGACAGGAAGGCATGGCTACACCTTC.

The V and J genes are TRBV5-1 and TRBJ1-1; tentatively, D is TRBD1 (6 bases). V lost 4 bases to trimming and J lost 10 bases, with 23 bases between them. The CDR3 spans 15 residues. The germline V gene encodes CDR1 SGHRS and CDR2 YFSETQ. CDR3 amino acids: CASSGPTGPNGGAFF. The DNA for the CDR3 is TGCGCCAGCAGCGGGCCGACAGGACCGAATGGTGGAGCTTTCTTT.

The chain recombines TRBV2 with TRBJ1-5, with 8 bases lining up with TRBD1. There are 15 residues in the CDR3. The V gene end was trimmed by 6 bases and the J gene end by 3 bases; junction bases not matched to a gene: 7. Germline CDR1 and CDR2: SNHLY and FYNNEI. The chain's CDR3 is CASSSQGVLNQPQHF. CDR3 nucleotide sequence: TGTGCCAGCAGCTCACAGGGGGTACTCAATCAGCCCCAGCATTTT.

J is TRBJ2-5 and V is TRBV9; the match to TRBD2 covers 11 bases. The CDR3 is 15 amino acids. The V and J ends lost 1 base and 5 bases, in that order; junction bases with no gene match: 4. CDR1 and CDR2 from the germline V gene are SGDLS and YYNGEE. Written as DNA, the CDR3 is TGTGCCAGCAGCGTAACTAGCGGGGGCCGGGAGACCCAGTACTTC. This sequence encodes CASSVTSGGRETQYF.